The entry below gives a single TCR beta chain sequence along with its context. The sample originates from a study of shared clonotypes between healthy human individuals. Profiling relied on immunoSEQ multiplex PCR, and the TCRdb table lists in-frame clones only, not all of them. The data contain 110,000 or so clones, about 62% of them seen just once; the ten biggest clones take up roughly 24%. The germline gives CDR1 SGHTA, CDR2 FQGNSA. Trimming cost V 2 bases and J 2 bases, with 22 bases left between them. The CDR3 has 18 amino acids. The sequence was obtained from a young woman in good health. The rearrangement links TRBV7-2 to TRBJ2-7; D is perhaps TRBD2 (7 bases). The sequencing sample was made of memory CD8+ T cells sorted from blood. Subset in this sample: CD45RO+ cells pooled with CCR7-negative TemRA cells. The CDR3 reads CASSLTAGQRDRPYEQYF. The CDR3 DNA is TGTGCCAGCAGCTTAACGGCTGGACAGCGGGACCGACCCTACGAGCAGTACTTC.